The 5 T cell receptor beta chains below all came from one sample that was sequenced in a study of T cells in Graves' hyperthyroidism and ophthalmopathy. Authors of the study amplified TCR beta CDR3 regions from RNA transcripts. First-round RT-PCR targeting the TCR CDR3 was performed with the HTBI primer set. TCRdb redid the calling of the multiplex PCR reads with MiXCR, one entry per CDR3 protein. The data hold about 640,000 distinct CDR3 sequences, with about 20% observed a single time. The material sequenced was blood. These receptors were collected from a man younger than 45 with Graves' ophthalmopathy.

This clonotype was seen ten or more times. In DNA form, the CDR3 reads TGTGCCAGCAGCGACACGGGACAGGGTATCTACGAGCAGTACTTC. It encodes CASSDTGQGIYEQYF. The V gene is TRBV6-1, the J gene TRBJ2-7, with 9 bases identical to TRBD1. Germline assignment: CDR1 MNHNS and CDR2 SASEGT. The CDR3 covers 15 residues. V shed 6 bases and J 3 bases; nucleotides not matched to a gene: 9.

CDR3 sequence reads: CASSSGGPAFF. Here the CDR3 DNA reads TGTGCCAGCAGTAGTGGGGGACCAGCTTTCTTT. This rearrangement joins TRBV6-1 to TRBJ1-1; D is possibly TRBD1 (5 bases). There are 11 residues in the CDR3. Trimming stripped 5 bases from V and 10 bases from J, with 11 bases between. Germline V gene sequence: CDR1 MNHNS, CDR2 SASEGT.

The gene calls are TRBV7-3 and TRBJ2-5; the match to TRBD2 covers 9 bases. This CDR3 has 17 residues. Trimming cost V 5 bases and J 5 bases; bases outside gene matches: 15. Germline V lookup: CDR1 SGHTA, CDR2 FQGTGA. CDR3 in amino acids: CASSHGLATPPRETQYF. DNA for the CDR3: TGTGCCAGCAGCCACGGACTAGCGACTCCTCCCCGGGAGACCCAGTACTTC.

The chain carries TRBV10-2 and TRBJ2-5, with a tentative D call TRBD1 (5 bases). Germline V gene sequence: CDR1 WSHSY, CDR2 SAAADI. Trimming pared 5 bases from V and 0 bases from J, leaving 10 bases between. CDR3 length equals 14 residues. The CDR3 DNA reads TGCGCCAGCAGTCCAGGGATCTACCAAGAGACCCAGTACTTC. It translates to CASSPGIYQETQYF.

Here the CDR3 DNA reads TGTGCCAGCACCTACAAGCGGGCCCATTACAATGAGCAGTTCTTC. This translates into CASTYKRAHYNEQFF. The V and J genes are TRBV12-3 or TRBV12-4 and TRBJ2-1; possibly TRBD2 for D (6 bases). V was pared by 7 bases and J by 4 bases, with 17 bases between. The CDR3 is 15 amino acids.